The rows below give T cell receptor beta chains drawn from one sample of a study of technical replicates of blood from several donors. Only in-frame clones appear in the TCRdb table, and some are missing; sequencing was by immunoSEQ multiplex PCR. The top ten hold 3.5% to 5% of the sample, which has approximately 69,000 clones, approximately 88% seen once. The sample consisted of PBMCs. The source is a human donor in good health. Some clones in this sample may be carry-over from other donors' samples. The CDR3 runs from the conserved cysteine through the conserved F or W. Fields, in order: D gene, J gene, clone size, V gene, CDR3 protein, CDR3 DNA. D genes are given only for firm matches. The size of a clone is reported for some rows only, either as once, few or many, or as a class for expanded clones.

D: -; J: TRBJ1-1; size: -; V: TRBV12-5; CDR3: CASGLVLGGAVVTEAFF; DNA: TGTGCTAGTGGTTTGGTACTCGGTGGGGCAGTAGTCACTGAAGCTTTCTTT
D: -; J: TRBJ1-2; size: -; V: TRBV5-1; CDR3: CASASLAGGGGYTF; DNA: TGCGCCAGCGCCTCCCTTGCGGGGGGCGGTGGCTACACCTTC
D: TRBD2; J: TRBJ2-7; size: -; V: TRBV11-2; CDR3: CASSFGLAGNSYEQYF; DNA: TGTGCCAGCAGCTTTGGGCTAGCGGGAAACTCCTACGAGCAGTACTTC
D: TRBD2; J: TRBJ2-5; size: -; V: TRBV2; CDR3: CASSPRGAGETQYF; DNA: TGTGCCAGCAGTCCGCGGGGGGCGGGGGAGACCCAGTACTTC
D: TRBD1; J: TRBJ2-2; size: -; V: TRBV27; CDR3: CASSDPGQGANTGELFF; DNA: TGTGCCAGCAGCGACCCGGGACAGGGGGCGAACACCGGGGAGCTGTTTTTT
D: -; J: TRBJ2-3; size: -; V: TRBV5-1; CDR3: CASSNTPPTDTQYF; DNA: TGCGCCAGCAGCAACACCCCCCCCACAGATACGCAGTATTTT
D: -; J: TRBJ2-5; size: -; V: TRBV18; CDR3: CASSPTSAMRETQYF; DNA: TGTGCCAGCTCACCAACTTCTGCAATGAGAGAGACCCAGTACTTC
D: TRBD1; J: TRBJ1-2; size: -; V: TRBV29-1; CDR3: CSVNRGNYGYTF; DNA: TGCAGCGTCAACAGGGGTAACTATGGCTACACCTTC
D: -; J: TRBJ2-5; size: once; V: TRBV5-1; CDR3: CASSLQSLANQETQYF; DNA: TGCGCCAGCAGCTTGCAGTCGCTAGCCAACCAAGAGACCCAGTACTTC
D: -; J: TRBJ2-1; size: once; V: TRBV18; CDR3: CASSLGLSNNEQFF; DNA: TGTGCCAGCTCACTGGGACTTTCAAACAATGAGCAGTTCTTC
D: -; J: TRBJ1-4; size: -; V: TRBV2; CDR3: CASNPETEKLFF; DNA: TGTGCCAGCAACCCAGAAACAGAAAAACTGTTTTTT
D: -; J: TRBJ1-2; size: -; V: TRBV18; CDR3: CASSPNVGDYGYTF; DNA: TGTGCCAGCTCACCAAATGTCGGGGACTATGGCTACACCTTC
D: -; J: TRBJ2-3; size: -; V: TRBV5-6; CDR3: CASSAWSYTDTQYF; DNA: TGTGCCAGCAGCGCCTGGTCCTACACAGATACGCAGTATTTT
D: TRBD2; J: TRBJ2-2; size: -; V: TRBV29-1; CDR3: CSVELAGTNTGELFF; DNA: TGCAGCGTTGAGCTAGCGGGGACGAACACCGGTGAGCTGTTTTTT
D: -; J: TRBJ1-6; size: -; V: TRBV15; CDR3: CATGGGNNSPLHF; DNA: TGTGCCACCGGGGGAGGTAATAATTCACCCCTCCACTTT
D: -; J: TRBJ2-5; size: -; V: TRBV6-6; CDR3: CASSGSQETQYF; DNA: TGTGCCAGCAGCGGGAGTCAAGAGACCCAGTACTTC
D: TRBD1; J: TRBJ1-1; size: -; V: TRBV7-9; CDR3: CASSRDRGLTEAFF; DNA: TGTGCCAGCAGCCGAGACAGGGGTCTCACTGAAGCTTTCTTT